The sequence of this TCR beta chain was determined in a study of T cells in tumors after PD-1 blockade. Clones were sequenced by immunoSEQ multiplex PCR, and TCRdb holds only the in-frame ones, with some missing. The sample holds more than 12,000 clones, around 70% seen once. The TCR originated in a human donor with cutaneous squamous cell carcinoma. The starting material was tumor tissue, obtained after anti-PD-1 treatment.

In nucleotides, the CDR3 is TGTGCCAGCAGAGAACAGGGGCTTAACTATGGCTACACCTTC. Its protein is CASREQGLNYGYTF. The rearrangement uses TRBV25-1 and TRBJ1-2; 7 bases are shared with TRBD1. The CDR3 extends over 14 amino acids. Germline loops: CDR1 MGHDK, CDR2 SYGVNS. The junction had 5 bases not matched to a gene; V was cut back by 6 bases and J by 1 base.